Below are 30 T cell receptor beta chains sequenced from a single sample in a study of shared clonotypes between healthy human individuals. The table came from immunoSEQ multiplex PCR; TCRdb's copy has only in-frame clones and leaves some out. Here the sample spans approximately 1,500,000 clones, roughly 96% being singletons. Sequenced material: naive CD4+ T cells sorted from blood. Stated subset: CD45RA+ positively selected. These receptor sequences come from a man younger than 40 in good health.

V and J are TRBV2 and TRBJ2-7, with D perhaps matching TRBD2 (6 bases). The germline V gene has CDR1 SNHLY and CDR2 FYNNEI. Trimming left V 0 bases short and J 0 bases short, with 15 bases between. CDR3 length: 17 residues. In DNA, the CDR3 is TGTGCCAGCAGTGAAGCGCGATCGGGAGAGGCCTCCTACGAGCAGTACTTC. Encoded protein: CASSEARSGEASYEQYF.

This chain connects TRBV5-1 to TRBJ2-2, with D tentatively TRBD2 (5 bases). The V end was cut by 0 bases, the J end by 5 bases, with 11 bases between. From germline, CDR1 is SGHRS and CDR2 YFSETQ. This CDR3 comprises 15 residues. The CDR3, as DNA: TGCGCCAGCAGCTTGGCGGCGGGTCCTACCGGGGAGCTGTTTTTT. Its translation is CASSLAAGPTGELFF.

The V gene is TRBV5-8, the J gene TRBJ1-5; D remains unclear. V was trimmed by 1 base and J by 4 bases, leaving 12 bases between them. Germline values: CDR1 SGHTS, CDR2 YDEGEE. The CDR3 runs 15 residues. The CDR3 nucleotides are TGTGCCAGCAGCTTGTTGTGGCTGCAAAATCAGCCCCAGCATTTT. It yields the protein CASSLLWLQNQPQHF.

The V and J genes are TRBV28 and TRBJ2-5; tentatively, D is TRBD1 (6 bases). Germline V gene lookup returns CDR1 MDHEN and CDR2 SYDVKM. V lost 3 bases and J 2 bases, leaving 16 bases between the germline ends. The CDR3 runs to 16 residues. The CDR3 is CASSFPARGGQETQYF. The CDR3 nucleotides read TGTGCCAGCAGTTTCCCCGCGAGAGGGGGACAAGAGACCCAGTACTTC.

The sample holds one count of this clone. The chain employs TRBV28 and TRBJ1-5; 8 nucleotides line up with TRBD1. J gave up 6 bases and V 5 bases, and 3 bases lay outside the gene matches. The CDR3 has 13 amino acids. CDR1 is MDHEN and CDR2 is SYDVKM in the germline V gene. CDR3 sequence reads: CASSQGAIQPQHF. CDR3 nucleotide sequence: TGTGCCAGCAGTCAGGGGGCGATTCAGCCCCAGCATTTT.

V gene TRBV6-1 combines with J gene TRBJ2-3, with D hard to call. The V and J ends lost 4 bases and 2 bases respectively, with 10 bases between them. The CDR3 runs to 14 residues. Germline assignment: CDR1 MNHNS and CDR2 SASEGT. The CDR3, as DNA: TGTGCCAGCAGTGTTAATCAGCCCACAGATACGCAGTATTTT. Its protein is CASSVNQPTDTQYF.

This clone appeared once. The rearrangement joins TRBV5-1 to TRBJ2-5; 13 nucleotides line up with TRBD2. Germline lookup yields CDR1 SGHRS and CDR2 YFSETQ. The CDR3 is 17 residues long. V lost 4 bases to trimming and J lost 5 bases; unmatched junction nucleotides: 11. DNA of the CDR3: TGCGCCAGCAGCCCCCGACTAGCGGGAGGACGGATGGAGACCCAGTACTTC. It yields the protein CASSPRLAGGRMETQYF.

This sequence joins TRBV5-4 and TRBJ2-5; 9 bases are a match to TRBD2. In germline, CDR1 is SGHNT, CDR2 YYREEE (reference sequence). This CDR3 comprises 16 residues. J was trimmed by 1 base and V by 0 bases; bases with no gene match: 4. As DNA, the CDR3 is TGTGCCAGCAGCTTGGTGGTTAGCGGGGGCCAAGAGACCCAGTACTTC. Protein product: CASSLVVSGGQETQYF.

The chain is built from TRBV11-2 and TRBJ2-7; D may match TRBD1 or TRBD2 (5 bases each). Trimming removed 5 bases at V and 0 bases at J, with 11 bases between. The CDR3 contains 14 residues. Germline-derived CDR1 and CDR2 are SGHAT and FQNNGV. The CDR3 reads CASSPGPTSYEQYF. The CDR3 nucleotides are TGTGCCAGCAGCCCGGGACCGACCTCCTACGAGCAGTACTTC.

This chain uses TRBV10-3 with TRBJ2-3; 14 nucleotides align to TRBD2. The J segment lost 3 bases and the V segment lost 11 bases, leaving 13 bases of the junction unmatched. Germline V gene data show CDR1 as ENHRY and CDR2 as SYGVKD. The CDR3 has 17 residues. The CDR3, as DNA: TGTGCCTCAAGAGGGGGGACTAGCGGGAGAGCGACAGATACGCAGTATTTT. This sequence encodes CASRGGTSGRATDTQYF.

The chain's CDR3 is CASSLASSGQGSYEQYF. The CDR3, as DNA: TGCGCCAGCAGCTTGGCCTCGTCAGGACAGGGCTCTTACGAGCAGTACTTC. This chain uses TRBV5-1 with TRBJ2-7, with 8 bases that match TRBD1. The CDR3 runs to 17 residues. The V gene's germline CDR1 is SGHRS and CDR2 YFSETQ. The trim removed 0 bases at V and 4 bases at J, leaving 12 bases unmatched.

In this sample, this clone turned up a few times. The chain links TRBV28 to TRBJ2-7; no firm D call. V shed 6 bases and J shed 6 bases, with 9 bases lying between them. Germline assignment: CDR1 MDHEN and CDR2 SYDVKM. The CDR3 is 11 amino acids. For the CDR3, the DNA is TGTGCCAGCAGCTCCATTCGCGAGCAGTACTTC. Translated, it gives CASSSIREQYF.

The J gene is TRBJ2-3, the V gene TRBV9; TRBD2 aligns across 15 bases. V was clipped by 4 bases and J by 4 bases; unmatched bases: 4. Germline values: CDR1 SGDLS, CDR2 YYNGEE. The CDR3 length is 16 residues. The CDR3 nucleotides read TGTGCCAGCAGCTACGGACTAGCGGGAGGGCCAGATACGCAGTATTTT. Translation gives CASSYGLAGGPDTQYF.

The CDR3 reads CASSTTHRGPTETQYF. The CDR3 bases are TGTGCCAGCTCAACCACTCACAGGGGGCCTACGGAGACCCAGTACTTC. V gene TRBV18 combines with J gene TRBJ2-5; TRBD1 matches at 9 bases. The CDR3 has 16 residues. CDR1 is KGHSH, CDR2 LQKENI, per germline. Trimming took 5 bases from V and 5 from J; bases not matched to a gene: 12.

This chain links TRBV4-2 with TRBJ2-7; 13 bases map to TRBD2. Germline values: CDR1 LGHNA, CDR2 YNFKEQ. The length of the CDR3 is 15 residues. V was clipped by 2 bases and J by 6 bases; unmatched bases: 4. CDR3 nucleotide sequence: TGTGCCAGCAGCCAACCAGGGACTAGCGGGATCGAGCAGTACTTC. Its translation: CASSQPGTSGIEQYF.

Remarks on this clone: In the same sample, other DNA sequences code for this CDR3. The gene calls are TRBV18 and TRBJ2-6; no definite D call. The CDR3 is 16 amino acids. Germline V gives CDR1 KGHSH, CDR2 LQKENI. Trimming stripped 0 bases from V and 1 base from J, with 7 bases between. As DNA, the CDR3 is TGTGCCAGCTCACCACCGGGTAGGTCTGGGGCCAACGTCCTGACTTTC. This sequence encodes CASSPPGRSGANVLTF.

V is TRBV11-2 and J is TRBJ2-7; TRBD2 aligns across 8 bases. The CDR3 spans 15 residues. CDR1 and CDR2 (germline): SGHAT, FQNNGV. J was trimmed by 3 bases and V by 5 bases; bases with no gene match: 9. CDR3 protein: CASSRMGLGLYEQYF. DNA of the CDR3: TGTGCCAGCAGCCGGATGGGACTAGGGCTCTACGAGCAGTACTTC.

The chain joins TRBV28 to TRBJ1-1; no clear D. Per germline, CDR1 MDHEN and CDR2 SYDVKM. V lost 1 base, J lost 1 base, and 10 bases lay in between. The CDR3 runs 15 residues. This chain's CDR3 is CASSLLGRKNTEAFF. CDR3 nucleotide sequence: TGTGCCAGCAGTTTATTAGGCAGGAAGAACACTGAAGCTTTCTTT.

In nucleotides, the CDR3 is TGCGCCAGCAGCTTGGTTGCCGTCTCCTACAATGAGCAGTTCTTC. Protein product: CASSLVAVSYNEQFF. The rearrangement links TRBV5-1 to TRBJ2-1; D is unclear. Looked up from germline, CDR1 is SGHRS and CDR2 is YFSETQ. V shed 0 bases and J shed 0 bases, with 7 bases lying between them. This CDR3 is 15 amino acids long.

This clone has just one count. The V and J genes are TRBV15 and TRBJ1-4; TRBD1 matches 7 bases. After removal of 0 bases from V and 5 bases from J, the junction contained 3 bases not matched to a gene. From germline, CDR1 is LNHNV and CDR2 YYDKDF (reference sequence). This CDR3 spans 15 amino acids. The DNA for the CDR3 is TGTGCCACCAGCAGAGATGGGACAGAGAATGAAAAACTGTTTTTT. Residues: CATSRDGTENEKLFF.

The chain carries TRBV7-2 and TRBJ1-1; no definite D call. Per the germline V gene, CDR1 is SGHTA and CDR2 is FQGNSA. V was pared by 5 bases and J by 1 base, with 11 bases between. The CDR3 has 14 amino acids. As DNA, the CDR3 is TGTGCCAGCAGCCATAAATCTGGGAACACTGAAGCTTTCTTT. Its translation: CASSHKSGNTEAFF. The whole variable domain, remainder taken from reference TRBV7-2 and TRBJ1-1, is GAGVSQSPSNKVTEKGKDVELRCDPISGHTALYWYRQSLGQGLEFLIYFQGNSAPDKSGLPSDRFSAERTGGSVSTLTIQRTQQEDSAVYLCASSHKSGNTEAFFGQGTRLTVV.

The chain couples TRBV2 to TRBJ2-3; D possibly uses TRBD1 or TRBD2 (6 bases each). The CDR3 is 11 amino acids. The V end lost 10 bases, the J end lost 9 bases, and 14 bases lay between the germline ends. Germline V gene sequence: CDR1 SNHLY, CDR2 FYNNEI. This CDR3 is CATGAYGTQYF. CDR3 DNA sequence: TGTGCCACGGGGGCGTATGGGACGCAGTATTTT. The full variable domain, its missing parts supplied by reference TRBV2 and TRBJ2-3, is EPEVTQTPSHQVTQMGQEVILRCVPISNHLYFYWYRQILGQKVEFLVSFYNNEISEKSEIFDDQFSVERPDGSNFTLKIRSTKLEDSAMYFCATGAYGTQYFGPGTRLTVL.

This chain uses TRBV6-5 with TRBJ2-5; D might be TRBD2 (5 bases). The V end was cut by 0 bases, the J end by 2 bases, with 10 bases between. Germline values: CDR1 MNHEY, CDR2 SVGAGI. This CDR3 is built from 15 residues. CDR3 amino acids: CASSYSWTQQETQYF. In DNA form, the CDR3 reads TGTGCCAGCAGTTACTCTTGGACTCAACAAGAGACCCAGTACTTC.

V gene TRBV5-1 combines with J gene TRBJ2-2; 7 nucleotides match TRBD2. Germline CDR1 is SGHRS and CDR2 is YFSETQ. The CDR3 has 15 residues. V shed 2 bases and J 0 bases; nucleotides not matched to a gene: 1. The CDR3 DNA reads TGCGCCAGCAGCTTCGCGGGAGCGAACACCGGGGAGCTGTTTTTT. Its protein product is CASSFAGANTGELFF. Drawing the rest from reference TRBV5-1 and TRBJ2-2, the complete variable domain is KAGVTQTPRYLIKTRGQQVTLSCSPISGHRSVSWYQQTPGQGLQFLFEYFSETQRNKGNFPGRFSGRQFSNSRSEMNVSTLELGDSALYLCASSFAGANTGELFFGEGSRLTVL.

This CDR3 is CAGTGPGNTIYF. CDR3 DNA: TGTGCCGGTACCGGGCCTGGAAACACCATATATTTT. This chain joins TRBV30 and TRBJ1-3; D gene unclear. This CDR3 is built from 12 residues. CDR1 and CDR2 (germline): GTSNPN, SVGIG (reference sequence). V gave up 8 bases and J gave up 2 bases, with 10 bases separating them.

The rearrangement uses TRBV9 and TRBJ2-3; D is unresolved. The CDR3 length is 12 residues. Germline-derived CDR1 and CDR2 are SGDLS and YYNGEE. The V and J ends lost 2 bases and 7 bases respectively, with 8 bases between them. In DNA, the CDR3 is TGTGCCAGCAGCGTGAGCGATCATACGCAGTATTTT. Translated: CASSVSDHTQYF.

This clone has only one observation. The J gene is TRBJ2-7, the V gene TRBV7-2; D call uncertain. CDR3 length: 14 residues. Germline CDR1 SGHTA, CDR2 FQGNSA. V was trimmed by 0 bases and J by 2 bases, leaving 8 bases between them. The chain's CDR3 is CASSLARLAYEQYF. The CDR3 region has the DNA TGTGCCAGCAGCTTAGCGCGCCTGGCCTACGAGCAGTACTTC.

This chain links TRBV6-1 with TRBJ2-1; possible D gene TRBD2, 6 bases. CDR1 is MNHNS and CDR2 is SASEGT in the germline V gene. This CDR3 comprises 16 residues. V lost 0 bases and J lost 6, with 15 bases in between. The CDR3 protein is CASSEAGEDLFNEQFF. CDR3 sequence (DNA): TGTGCCAGCAGTGAAGCGGGGGAGGACCTCTTCAATGAGCAGTTCTTC.

In the case of this clone: The sample holds other DNA sequences that translate to the same CDR3. The rearrangement uses TRBV7-9 and TRBJ2-7; 8 bases align to TRBD2. V lost 5 bases and J lost 3; bases outside the gene matches: 6. This CDR3 contains 14 residues. Germline values: CDR1 SEHNR, CDR2 FQNEAQ (reference sequence). The CDR3 nucleotides read TGTGCCAGCAGCCGAACTAGCGGAAGCTACGAGCAGTACTTC. This encodes CASSRTSGSYEQYF. Full variable domain (remainder filled in from reference TRBV7-9 and TRBJ2-7): DTGVSQNPRHKITKRGQNVTFRCDPISEHNRLYWYRQTLGQGPEFLTYFQNEAQLEKSRLLSDRFSAERPKGSFSTLEIQRTEQGDSAMYLCASSRTSGSYEQYFGPGTRLTVT.

The chain combines TRBV11-2 with TRBJ2-7; D unresolved. Trimming stripped 1 base from V and 5 bases from J, with 12 bases between. This CDR3 is 14 amino acids long. The germline V gene has CDR1 SGHAT and CDR2 FQNNGV. The CDR3 spells CASSLGLIQNEQYF. The DNA of the CDR3 is TGTGCCAGCAGCTTAGGGCTAATACAGAACGAGCAGTACTTC. Together with reference TRBV11-2 and TRBJ2-7, the CDR3 gives the full variable domain: EAGVAQSPRYKIIEKRQSVAFWCNPISGHATLYWYQQILGQGPKLLIQFQNNGVVDDSQLPKDRFSAERLKGVDSTLKIQPAKLEDSAVYLCASSLGLIQNEQYFGPGTRLTVT.